This T cell receptor beta chain was captured by sequencing in a study of cytomegalovirus exposure and HLA in healthy donors. Trimming pared 5 bases from V and 6 bases from J, leaving 17 bases between. The length of the CDR3 is 14 residues. Germline CDR1 reads LNHNV; CDR2 reads YYDKDF (reference sequence). Whole-study findings and limits: A few chains linked to CMV were shown in vitro to be specific for CMV antigens. The study designated about 180 TCR beta chains cytomegalovirus-associated.

The donors were members of the validation cohort comprising approximately 110 subjects, separate from the roughly 690-subject first cohort. The protocol was immunoSEQ multiplex PCR, while the TCRdb copy is restricted to in-frame clones and leaves out a portion. The repertoire holds roughly 300,000 clones, with roughly 87% as singletons. This clone was picked up one time. Its antigen is unidentified. The receptor's source is a woman under 40 in good health and CMV-seropositive. The chain has TRBV15 and TRBJ2-7; D unclear. The specimen sequenced was PBMCs. CDR3 region: CATSFERLVSEQYF. The CDR3 DNA reads as TGTGCCACCAGCTTCGAACGACTCGTGTCCGAGCAGTACTTC.